A single sample gave rise to the 26 T cell receptor beta chains below, sequenced in a study of blood T cell repertoires in COVID-19. TCRdb's table, derived via immunoSEQ multiplex PCR, lists solely in-frame clones and lacks some. The table lists just under 90,000 clones, about 91% of them singletons. The specimen was peripheral blood. The source of these receptors is a man aged 55 to 70 with acute or convalescent COVID-19.

V usage is TRBV5-1 and J usage is TRBJ2-7; a weak D match, TRBD1 (7 bases). Per the germline V gene, CDR1 is SGHRS and CDR2 is YFSETQ. This CDR3 comprises 16 residues. V gave up 0 bases and J gave up 1 base, with 14 bases separating them. CDR3 loop: CASSLVGGGQSYEQYF. CDR3 DNA sequence: TGCGCCAGCAGCTTGGTTGGAGGGGGACAGTCCTACGAGCAGTACTTC.

The genes are TRBV6-5 and TRBJ1-3, with D tentatively TRBD1 (5 bases). The V end lost 11 bases, the J end lost 1 base, and 15 bases lay between the germline ends. Germline V gene lookup returns CDR1 MNHEY and CDR2 SVGAGI. The CDR3 runs to 14 residues. The CDR3 sequence is CAVRDSLSGNTIYF. CDR3 nucleotide sequence: TGTGCCGTCCGGGACTCACTATCTGGAAACACCATATATTTT.

The rearrangement links TRBV5-1 to TRBJ2-7; 9 nucleotides match TRBD2. J gave up 5 bases and V 0 bases, and 6 bases lay outside the gene matches. Looked up from germline, CDR1 is SGHRS and CDR2 is YFSETQ. The CDR3 loop spans 15 amino acids. CDR3 loop: CASSLVSGSLNEQYF. The CDR3 DNA follows: TGCGCCAGCAGCTTGGTTAGCGGGAGTCTCAACGAGCAGTACTTC.

This rearrangement joins TRBV27 to TRBJ2-3; TRBD2 is a possible D gene (7 bases). This CDR3 is built from 15 residues. Germline-derived CDR1 and CDR2 are MNHEY and SMNVEV (reference sequence). V was cut by 3 bases and J by 5 bases, with 15 bases left in between. The CDR3 nucleotides are TGTGCCAGCAGTTTTTTCGGGGGGCCTAAAGATACGCAGTATTTT. Translating gives CASSFFGGPKDTQYF.

Worth noting for this clone: The sample carries other DNA sequences with the same CDR3. CDR3 coding DNA: TGTGCCAGCAGCTTGGAACAGACGAGCTATGGCTACACCTTC. Protein: CASSLEQTSYGYTF. The rearrangement links TRBV5-6 to TRBJ1-2; no clear D. Germline values: CDR1 SGHDT, CDR2 YYEEEE. V was clipped by 0 bases and J by 4 bases, with 10 bases between them. The CDR3 runs 14 residues.

This clone occurred once. The chain has TRBV10-3 and TRBJ2-1, with 14 bases that match TRBD2. From germline, CDR1 is ENHRY and CDR2 SYGVKD. The CDR3 loop spans 14 amino acids. V gave up 6 bases and J gave up 8 bases; unmatched junction bases: 3. The CDR3 region has the DNA TGTGCCATCAGGACTAGCGGGGGGGCCCATGAGCAGTTCTTC. Amino acid sequence: CAIRTSGGAHEQFF.

The chain employs TRBV10-1 and TRBJ1-1, with unresolved D. The CDR3 runs 13 residues. CDR1 is WNHNN, CDR2 SYGVQD, per germline (reference sequence). V lost 2 bases and J 0 bases, leaving 4 bases between the germline ends. CDR3 DNA: TGCGCCAGCAGTGAGAGCATGAACACTGAAGCTTTCTTT. Its translation is CASSESMNTEAFF.

This chain joins TRBV7-2 and TRBJ1-1; 9 bases map to TRBD1. Trimming cost V 6 bases and J 4 bases; bases outside gene matches: 12. There are 16 residues in the CDR3. The germline V gene encodes CDR1 SGHTA and CDR2 FQGNSA. CDR3: CASRRNRGRGGTEAFF. The CDR3 DNA reads as TGTGCCAGCAGGAGAAACAGGGGGCGAGGCGGCACTGAAGCTTTCTTT.

This clone was counted once. J is TRBJ2-3 and V is TRBV7-8; 8 nucleotides match TRBD1. Unmatched junction bases numbered 8, after V lost 2 bases and J lost 4 bases. The CDR3 contains 16 residues. From germline, CDR1 is SGHVS and CDR2 FQNEAQ. CDR3 coding DNA: TGTGCCAGCAGCTTACGGTGGCAGGGGGCCCCAGATACGCAGTATTTT. Residues: CASSLRWQGAPDTQYF.

The chain is built from TRBV5-1 and TRBJ2-1, with 8 bases matching TRBD1. CDR3 size: 15 residues. Trimming cost V 3 bases and J 10 bases; bases outside gene matches: 12. Germline loops: CDR1 SGHRS, CDR2 YFSETQ. CDR3 nucleotides: TGCGCCAGCAGCTCGCGACAGGGGATACGGGGCGAGCAGTTCTTC. It specifies CASSSRQGIRGEQFF. Variable domain in full (rest from reference TRBV5-1 and TRBJ2-1): KAGVTQTPRYLIKTRGQQVTLSCSPISGHRSVSWYQQTPGQGLQFLFEYFSETQRNKGNFPGRFSGRQFSNSRSEMNVSTLELGDSALYLCASSSRQGIRGEQFFGPGTRLTVL.

This chain connects TRBV5-5 to TRBJ2-5; TRBD2 matches 9 bases. This CDR3 has 15 amino acids. The J segment lost 2 bases and the V segment lost 0 bases, leaving 2 bases of the junction unmatched. The germline gives CDR1 SGHKS, CDR2 YYEKEE (reference sequence). The CDR3 DNA sequence: TGTGCCAGCAGCTTGGGGCTAGCGGGGCAAGAGACCCAGTACTTC. Its translation: CASSLGLAGQETQYF.

CDR3 protein: CASSVDRGTKNIQYF. CDR3 nucleotides: TGTGCCAGCAGCGTAGACCGAGGAACCAAAAACATTCAGTACTTC. The chain recombines TRBV9 with TRBJ2-4; D is uncertain. Germline lookup yields CDR1 SGDLS and CDR2 YYNGEE. The CDR3 spans 15 residues. V was cut by 0 bases and J by 2 bases, with 9 bases left in between.

The CDR3 protein is CASSQDSGRDEQFF. The DNA of the CDR3 is TGTGCCAGCAGCCAAGATTCCGGGCGGGATGAGCAGTTCTTC. The chain uses TRBV3-1 (or the pseudogene TRBV3-2) and TRBJ2-1, with a tentative D call TRBD2 (5 bases). This CDR3 contains 14 residues. Germline V lookup: CDR1 LGHDT, CDR2 YNNKEL (reference sequence). V lost 0 bases to trimming and J lost 8 bases, with 11 bases between them.

The J gene is TRBJ1-1, the V gene TRBV5-1; D is uncertain. Germline V gene lookup returns CDR1 SGHRS and CDR2 YFSETQ. V was cut by 0 bases and J by 5 bases, with 11 bases left in between. The CDR3 covers 14 residues. CDR3 amino acids: CASSLVAGGTEAFF. The CDR3, as DNA: TGCGCCAGCAGCTTGGTGGCAGGAGGAACTGAAGCTTTCTTT.

This clone was observed a single time. CDR3 loop: CASEQGAAQYF. CDR3 DNA sequence: TGTGCCAGTGAACAGGGGGCGGCGCAGTATTTT. This chain uses TRBV19 with TRBJ2-3; 9 bases agree with TRBD1. Germline lookup yields CDR1 LNHDA and CDR2 SQIVND (reference sequence). This CDR3 comprises 11 residues. The V and J ends lost 8 bases and 10 bases, in that order; junction bases with no gene match: 4.

As regards this clone: An end of the junction does not agree with germline; a read error may underlie this. The rearrangement uses TRBV2 and TRBJ1-6, with D uncertain. Germline assignment: CDR1 SNHLY and CDR2 FYNNEI. The CDR3 totals 11 residues. CDR3 DNA sequence: TGTGCCAGCAGTGAATCGGTTCGCGCGGCGTTT. Its translation is CASSESVRAAF.

The V gene is TRBV6-5, the J gene TRBJ1-5, with D possibly TRBD1 on 6 matching bases. Germline CDR1 is MNHEY and CDR2 is SVGAGI. The CDR3 contains 14 residues. The V gene lost 8 bases and the J gene lost 0 bases, with 11 bases spanning the gap. This CDR3 is CASLTGISNQPQHF. The CDR3 coding sequence is TGTGCCAGCCTGACAGGAATTAGCAATCAGCCCCAGCATTTT.

V usage is TRBV4-2 and J usage is TRBJ1-6, with 7 bases fitting TRBD1. The CDR3 is 16 residues long. V lost 0 bases and J lost 3; bases outside the gene matches: 2. CDR1 and CDR2 (germline): LGHNA, YNFKEQ. The CDR3 DNA is TGTGCCAGCAGCCAAGAGACAGGGATCTATAATTCACCCCTCCACTTT. Translation: CASSQETGIYNSPLHF.

The CDR3 nucleotides are TGTGCCAGCAGTGGACAGGAGGTCTCGACTTTCTTT. Translated, it gives CASSGQEVSTFF. The gene calls are TRBV2 and TRBJ1-1; TRBD1 is a possible D gene (6 bases). CDR1 and CDR2 from the germline V gene are SNHLY and FYNNEI. The CDR3 has 12 amino acids. Trimming removed 4 bases from V and 12 bases from J, with 15 bases in between. The full variable domain, in which reference TRBV2 and TRBJ1-1 provide the parts outside the CDR3, is EPEVTQTPSHQVTQMGQEVILRCVPISNHLYFYWYRQILGQKVEFLVSFYNNEISEKSEIFDDQFSVERPDGSNFTLKIRSTKLEDSAMYFCASSGQEVSTFFGQGTRLTVV.

The rearrangement joins TRBV5-6 to TRBJ1-6; D perhaps matches TRBD1 (6 bases). This CDR3 contains 16 residues. CDR1 is SGHDT, CDR2 YYEEEE, per germline. V was pared by 4 bases and J by 7 bases, with 18 bases between. CDR3 in DNA: TGTGCCAGCAGCCCGATCGGGACACTAGGGAATTCACCCCTCCACTTT. Protein sequence: CASSPIGTLGNSPLHF.

The chain joins TRBV7-2 to TRBJ2-1; D call uncertain. The CDR3 is 11 residues long. Trimming took 2 bases from V and 10 from J, leaving 6 bases between them. Germline values: CDR1 SGHTA, CDR2 FQGNSA. The CDR3 region has the DNA TGTGCCAGCAGCTTACGGGTGGAGCAGTTCTTC. Amino acid sequence: CASSLRVEQFF.

This chain links TRBV6-5 with TRBJ1-2; possible D gene TRBD1, 5 bases. Germline CDR1 and CDR2: MNHEY and SVGAGI. CDR3 size: 13 residues. V was trimmed by 4 bases and J by 3 bases, leaving 9 bases between them. CDR3 sequence (DNA): TGTGCCAGCAGTTCCGGGGACTACTATGGCTACACCTTC. Translating gives CASSSGDYYGYTF.

The chain is built from TRBV19 and TRBJ1-4, with unresolved D. The CDR3 consists of 15 residues. CDR1 is LNHDA and CDR2 is SQIVND in the germline V gene (reference sequence). The V end was cut by 2 bases, the J end by 0 bases, with 7 bases between. The CDR3 protein is CASSIRGATNEKLFF. CDR3 nucleotides: TGTGCCAGTAGTATAAGAGGAGCAACTAATGAAAAACTGTTTTTT.

The chain recombines TRBV19 with TRBJ1-2, with TRBD1 as a possible D gene (6 bases). CDR3 length: 19 residues. CDR1 is LNHDA and CDR2 is SQIVND in the germline V gene (reference sequence). V lost 5 bases, J lost 4 bases, and 29 bases lay in between. The CDR3 loop is CASSLQGLTSGSLTYGYTF. The CDR3 DNA reads TGTGCCAGTAGTCTCCAGGGGCTTACCTCAGGCTCCTTGACCTATGGCTACACCTTC.

The J gene is TRBJ2-3, the V gene TRBV6-1, with 7 bases identical to TRBD2. This CDR3 is 15 amino acids long. Germline CDR1 MNHNS, CDR2 SASEGT. The trim removed 2 bases at V and 1 base at J, leaving 3 bases unmatched. The CDR3 loop is CASSELLAGTDTQYF. DNA of the CDR3: TGTGCCAGCAGTGAATTGCTAGCGGGCACAGATACGCAGTATTTT.

V is TRBV7-9 and J is TRBJ1-2; 10 nucleotides line up with TRBD1. The germline gives CDR1 SEHNR, CDR2 FQNEAQ (reference sequence). V shed 6 bases, J shed 0 bases, and the junction held 4 bases outside the gene matches. CDR3 size: 15 residues. As DNA, the CDR3 is TGTGCCAGCAGTCGGGACAGGGGAGCTAACTATGGCTACACCTTC. Translation gives CASSRDRGANYGYTF.